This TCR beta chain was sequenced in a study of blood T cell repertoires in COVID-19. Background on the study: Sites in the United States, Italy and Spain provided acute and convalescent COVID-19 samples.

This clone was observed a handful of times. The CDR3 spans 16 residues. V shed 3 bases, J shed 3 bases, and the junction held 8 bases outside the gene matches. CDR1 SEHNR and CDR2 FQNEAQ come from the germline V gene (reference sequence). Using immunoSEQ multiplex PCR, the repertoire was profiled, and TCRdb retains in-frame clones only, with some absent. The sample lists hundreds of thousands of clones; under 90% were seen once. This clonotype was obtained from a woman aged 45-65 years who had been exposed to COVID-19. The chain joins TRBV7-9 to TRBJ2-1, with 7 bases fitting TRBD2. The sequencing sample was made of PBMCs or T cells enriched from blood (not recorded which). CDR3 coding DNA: TGTGCCAGCAGCTTTTTCTCTGGCGGGGGCTACAATGAGCAGTTCTTC. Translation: CASSFFSGGGYNEQFF.